A single sample gave rise to the 4 T cell receptor beta chains below, sequenced in a study of blood T cell repertoires in COVID-19. Assay used: immunoSEQ multiplex PCR; TCRdb lists only in-frame clones, some missing. The sample comprises tens of thousands of clones, 78% of which are singletons, and 25% rests with the top ten. The sample was peripheral blood. These receptors were taken from a human donor in a cohort sampled during active COVID-19.

This chain joins TRBV6-1 and TRBJ1-6; D call uncertain. Germline lookup yields CDR1 MNHNS and CDR2 SASEGT. The ends were cut back, 2 bases at V and 6 bases at J, with 8 bases in the middle. This CDR3 has 14 amino acids. The CDR3 coding sequence is TGTGCCAGCAGTGAAAGACGGGGTAATTCACCCCTCCACTTT. This gives the protein CASSERRGNSPLHF.

This clone was observed a single time. This sequence joins TRBV5-4 and TRBJ1-3; D gene unclear. V lost 4 bases to trimming and J lost 0 bases, with 17 bases between them. The V gene's germline CDR1 is SGHNT and CDR2 YYREEE (reference sequence). The CDR3 extends over 17 amino acids. The chain's CDR3 is CASSLGRVGLSGNTIYF. The CDR3 bases are TGTGCCAGCAGCCTAGGCCGGGTTGGTCTCTCTGGAAACACCATATATTTT.

A single count supports this clone. The gene calls are TRBV7-8 and TRBJ1-6, with 7 nucleotides matching TRBD1. The CDR3 extends over 17 amino acids. V lost 0 bases to trimming and J lost 0 bases; unmatched junction nucleotides: 2. Germline CDR1 SGHVS, CDR2 FQNEAQ. CDR3 residues: CASSLASGGSYNSPLHF. In DNA form, the CDR3 reads TGTGCCAGCAGCTTAGCGTCAGGGGGCTCCTATAATTCACCCCTCCACTTT.

J is TRBJ1-2 and V is TRBV28, with 7 positions matching TRBD1. Germline CDR1 MDHEN, CDR2 SYDVKM. The CDR3 is made up of 13 amino acids. V shed 6 bases, J shed 7 bases, and the junction held 8 bases outside the gene matches. The CDR3: CASRRTGGAGYTF. In DNA form, the CDR3 reads TGTGCCAGCAGGCGGACAGGAGGCGCTGGCTACACCTTC.